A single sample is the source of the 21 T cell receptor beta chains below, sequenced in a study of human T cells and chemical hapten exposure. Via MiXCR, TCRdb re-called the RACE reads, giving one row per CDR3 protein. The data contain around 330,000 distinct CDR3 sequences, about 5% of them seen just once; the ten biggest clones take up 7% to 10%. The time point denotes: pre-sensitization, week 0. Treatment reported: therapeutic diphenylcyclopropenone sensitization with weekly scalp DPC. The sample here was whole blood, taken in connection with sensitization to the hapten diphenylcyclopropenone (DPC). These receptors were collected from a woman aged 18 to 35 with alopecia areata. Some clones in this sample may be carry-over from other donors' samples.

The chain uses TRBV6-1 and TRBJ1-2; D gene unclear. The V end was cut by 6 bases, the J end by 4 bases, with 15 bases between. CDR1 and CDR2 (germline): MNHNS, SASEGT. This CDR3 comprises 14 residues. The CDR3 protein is CASREGGRIYGYTF. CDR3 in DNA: TGTGCCAGCAGGGAGGGAGGACGGATCTATGGCTACACCTTC.

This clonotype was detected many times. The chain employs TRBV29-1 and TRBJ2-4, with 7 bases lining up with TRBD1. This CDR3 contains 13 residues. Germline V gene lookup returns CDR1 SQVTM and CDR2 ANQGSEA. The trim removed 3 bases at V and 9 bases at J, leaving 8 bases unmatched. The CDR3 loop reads CSVEGPGGGIQYF. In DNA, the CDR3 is TGCAGCGTTGAGGGGCCAGGGGGTGGCATTCAGTACTTC.

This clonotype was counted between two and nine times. CDR3 region: CAIRGGGGTDTQYF. The CDR3 nucleotides are TGTGCCATCCGCGGCGGGGGGGGCACAGATACGCAGTATTTT. The rearrangement joins TRBV10-3 to TRBJ2-3, with 9 bases aligning to TRBD2. Trimming removed 8 bases from V and 1 base from J; junction bases left unmatched: 4. Germline V CDR1 and CDR2: ENHRY, SYGVKD. The CDR3 covers 14 residues.

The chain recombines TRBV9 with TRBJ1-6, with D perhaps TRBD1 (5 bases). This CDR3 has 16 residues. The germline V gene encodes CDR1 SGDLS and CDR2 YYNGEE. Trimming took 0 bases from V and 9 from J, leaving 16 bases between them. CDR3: CASSVGTHGASSPLHF. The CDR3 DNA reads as TGTGCCAGCAGCGTAGGAACCCACGGGGCGAGTTCACCCCTCCACTTT.

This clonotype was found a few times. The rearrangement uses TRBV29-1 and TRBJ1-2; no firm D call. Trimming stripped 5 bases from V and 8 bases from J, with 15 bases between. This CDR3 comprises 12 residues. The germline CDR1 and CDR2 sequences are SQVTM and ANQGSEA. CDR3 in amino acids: CSVSSRIGGYTF. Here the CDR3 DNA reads TGCAGCGTTTCTAGTCGGATAGGGGGCTACACCTTC.

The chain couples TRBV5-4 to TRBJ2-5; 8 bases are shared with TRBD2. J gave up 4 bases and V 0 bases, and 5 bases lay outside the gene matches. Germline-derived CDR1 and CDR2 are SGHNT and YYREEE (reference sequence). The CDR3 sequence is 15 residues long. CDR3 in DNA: TGTGCCAGCAGCTTGGTAGCGGGGAGACGAGAGACCCAGTACTTC. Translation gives CASSLVAGRRETQYF.

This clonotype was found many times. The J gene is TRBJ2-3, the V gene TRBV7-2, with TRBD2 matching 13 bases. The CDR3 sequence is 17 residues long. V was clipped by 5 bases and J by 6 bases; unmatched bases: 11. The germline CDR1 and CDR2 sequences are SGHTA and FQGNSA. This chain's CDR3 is CASSLSGLAGSRDTQYF. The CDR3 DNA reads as TGTGCCAGCAGCCTTTCGGGACTAGCGGGGTCCCGGGATACGCAGTATTTT.

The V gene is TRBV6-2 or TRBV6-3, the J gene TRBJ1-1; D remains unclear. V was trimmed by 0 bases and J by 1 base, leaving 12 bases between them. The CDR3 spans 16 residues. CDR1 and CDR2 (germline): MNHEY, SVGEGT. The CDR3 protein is CASSYSRSKPNTEAFF. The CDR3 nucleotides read TGTGCCAGCAGTTACTCACGATCTAAGCCGAACACTGAAGCTTTCTTT.

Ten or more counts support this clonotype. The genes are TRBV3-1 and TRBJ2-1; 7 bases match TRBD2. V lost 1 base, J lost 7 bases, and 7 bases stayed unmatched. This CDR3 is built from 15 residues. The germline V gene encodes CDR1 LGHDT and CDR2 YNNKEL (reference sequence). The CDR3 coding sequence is TGTGCCAGCAGCCAAGCCCACCTGGGAGGGAATGAGCAGTTCTTC. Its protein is CASSQAHLGGNEQFF.

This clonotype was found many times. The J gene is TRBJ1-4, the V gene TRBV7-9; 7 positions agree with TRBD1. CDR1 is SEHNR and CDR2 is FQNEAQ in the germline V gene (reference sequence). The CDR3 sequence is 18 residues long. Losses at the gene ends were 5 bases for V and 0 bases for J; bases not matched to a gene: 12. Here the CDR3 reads CASSPRQGIKTTNEKLFF. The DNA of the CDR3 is TGTGCCAGCAGCCCAAGACAGGGTATAAAGACAACTAATGAAAAACTGTTTTTT. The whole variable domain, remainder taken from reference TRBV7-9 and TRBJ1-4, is DTGVSQNPRHKITKRGQNVTFRCDPISEHNRLYWYRQTLGQGPEFLTYFQNEAQLEKSRLLSDRFSAERPKGSFSTLEIQRTEQGDSAMYLCASSPRQGIKTTNEKLFFGSGTQLSVL.

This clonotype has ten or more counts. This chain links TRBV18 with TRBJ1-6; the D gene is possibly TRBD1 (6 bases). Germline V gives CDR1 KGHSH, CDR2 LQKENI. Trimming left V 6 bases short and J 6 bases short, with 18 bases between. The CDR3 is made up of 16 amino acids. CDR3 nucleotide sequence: TGTGCCAGCTCGTACGCGGGGGGCGAAAGTAATTCACCCCTCCACTTT. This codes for CASSYAGGESNSPLHF.

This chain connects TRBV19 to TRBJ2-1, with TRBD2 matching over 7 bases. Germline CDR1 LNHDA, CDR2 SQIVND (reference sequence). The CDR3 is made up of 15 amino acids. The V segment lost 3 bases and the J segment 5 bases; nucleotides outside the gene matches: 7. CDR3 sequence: CASSMRGRGNNEQFF. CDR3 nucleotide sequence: TGTGCCAGTAGTATGCGAGGGAGGGGAAACAATGAGCAGTTCTTC.

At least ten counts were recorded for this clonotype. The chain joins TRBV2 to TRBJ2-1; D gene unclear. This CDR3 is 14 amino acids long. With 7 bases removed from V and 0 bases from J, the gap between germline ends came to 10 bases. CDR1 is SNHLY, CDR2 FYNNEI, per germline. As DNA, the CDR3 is TGTGCCAGCAAGAAGGGAAGCTCCTACAATGAGCAGTTCTTC. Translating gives CASKKGSSYNEQFF.

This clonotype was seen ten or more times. CDR3 nucleotides: TGTGCCAGCAGCCAAGATACAGCGTCAGATACGCAGTATTTT. Amino acid sequence: CASSQDTASDTQYF. The chain couples TRBV3-1 to TRBJ2-3; D unclear. The germline V and J ends were trimmed by 0 bases and 4 bases, with 8 bases remaining between them. The germline V gene encodes CDR1 LGHDT and CDR2 YNNKEL (reference sequence). CDR3 length: 14 amino acids.

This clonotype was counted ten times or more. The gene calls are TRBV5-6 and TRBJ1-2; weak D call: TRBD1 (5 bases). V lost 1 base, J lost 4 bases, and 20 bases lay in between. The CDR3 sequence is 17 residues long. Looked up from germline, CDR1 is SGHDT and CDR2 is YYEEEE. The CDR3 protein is CASSLTPNSQGGYGYTF. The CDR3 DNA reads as TGTGCCAGCAGCTTGACTCCGAATTCCCAGGGAGGCTATGGCTACACCTTC.

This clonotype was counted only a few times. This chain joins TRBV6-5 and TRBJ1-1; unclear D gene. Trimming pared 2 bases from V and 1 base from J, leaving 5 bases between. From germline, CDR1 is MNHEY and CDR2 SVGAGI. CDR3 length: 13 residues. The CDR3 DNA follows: TGTGCCAGCAGTTACGACTCGAACACTGAAGCTTTCTTT. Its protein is CASSYDSNTEAFF.

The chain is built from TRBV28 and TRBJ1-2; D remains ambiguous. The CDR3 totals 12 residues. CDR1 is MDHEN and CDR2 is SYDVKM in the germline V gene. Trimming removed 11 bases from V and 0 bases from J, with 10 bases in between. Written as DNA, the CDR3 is TGTGCCTCCCGACTTTCTAACTATGGCTACACCTTC. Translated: CASRLSNYGYTF.

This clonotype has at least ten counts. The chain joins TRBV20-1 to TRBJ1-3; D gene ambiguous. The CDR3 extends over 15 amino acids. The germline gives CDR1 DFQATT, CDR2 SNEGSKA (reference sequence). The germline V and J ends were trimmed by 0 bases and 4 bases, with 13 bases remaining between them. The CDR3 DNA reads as TGCAGTGCTAGAGATCCGCAGGTTGGGGGAAACACCATATATTTT. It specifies CSARDPQVGGNTIYF.

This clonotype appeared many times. CDR3 loop: CASSQGHMSADTQYF. The CDR3 region has the DNA TGTGCCAGCAGCCAAGGGCACATGTCAGCAGATACGCAGTATTTT. This rearrangement joins TRBV4-2 to TRBJ2-3; D is undetermined. CDR3 size: 15 residues. The V and J ends lost 1 base and 4 bases respectively, with 12 bases between them. The germline V gene has CDR1 LGHNA and CDR2 YNFKEQ.

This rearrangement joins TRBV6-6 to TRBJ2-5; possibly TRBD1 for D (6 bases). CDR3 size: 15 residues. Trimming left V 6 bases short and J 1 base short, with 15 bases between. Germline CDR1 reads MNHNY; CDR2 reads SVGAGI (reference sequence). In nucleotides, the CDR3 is TGTGCCAGCAGGGCAGGGGAAATACTCCAAGAGACCCAGTACTTC. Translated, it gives CASRAGEILQETQYF.

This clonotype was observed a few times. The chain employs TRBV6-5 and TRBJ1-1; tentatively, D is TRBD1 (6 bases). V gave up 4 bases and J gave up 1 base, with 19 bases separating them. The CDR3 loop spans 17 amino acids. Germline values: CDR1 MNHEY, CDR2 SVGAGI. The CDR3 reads CASSFLHSGAANTEAFF. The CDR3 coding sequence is TGTGCCAGCAGTTTCCTTCACTCAGGGGCAGCGAACACTGAAGCTTTCTTT.